This TCR beta chain was retrieved from a study of cytomegalovirus exposure and HLA in healthy donors. For the study at large: The early release's HLA-typed donors yielded roughly 85 million unique TCRs.

This CDR3 contains 14 residues. With 0 bases removed from V and 2 bases from J, the gap between germline ends came to 9 bases. Germline V CDR1 and CDR2: SGHRS, YFSETQ. The PCR was carried out with 60 Vbeta primers and 13 Jbeta primers. Data came from immunoSEQ multiplex PCR; TCRdb stores just in-frame clones and leaves some out. The table lists about 140,000 clones, approximately 73% of them singletons, with about 9.4% in the top ten. The V call is TRBV5-1, the J call TRBJ2-7, with unresolved D. This TCR was sampled from a young man in good health and CMV-seropositive. The specimen sequenced was PBMCs. The CDR3 DNA sequence: TGCGCCAGCAGCTTGGTCCCCCTTACCTACGAGCAGTACTTC. Translation gives CASSLVPLTYEQYF.